This is a list of T cell receptor beta chains from one sample in a study of blood T cell repertoires in COVID-19. Profiling relied on immunoSEQ multiplex PCR, and the TCRdb table lists in-frame clones only, not all of them. Among fewer than 450,000 clones listed, around 86% were seen once. Sequenced material: peripheral blood. These receptor sequences come from a woman aged 50 to 60 with COVID-19, enrolled during active disease. Both conserved end residues are part of each CDR3. Fields, in order: V gene, J gene, CDR3 protein.

TRBV5-1,TRBJ1-4,CASSLVRPGQRGEKLFF
TRBV25-1,TRBJ1-6,CASSGQGGSNSPLHF
TRBV27,TRBJ2-3,CASSLMRGKGDTQYF
TRBV24-1,TRBJ2-1,CATSLEEVTYNEQFF
TRBV7-9,TRBJ2-1,CASSLTSVPTNEQFF
TRBV6-5,TRBJ1-3,CASSRYSRSGNTIYF
TRBV6-4,TRBJ2-3,CASSDSSGKDTQYF
TRBV12-5,TRBJ1-2,CASGLVPGLDYGYTF
TRBV27,TRBJ2-3,CASSSDRASTDTQYF
TRBV6-5,TRBJ2-1,CASRLAGGPYNEQFF
TRBV5-1,TRBJ2-5,CASRLQGLETQYF
TRBV11-2,TRBJ2-6,CASRDRGLPGANVLTF
TRBV18,TRBJ2-5,CASSPRSAGERETQYF
TRBV6-2/TRBV6-3,TRBJ2-2,CASSPLRSGNTGELFF
TRBV7-2,TRBJ1-2,CASSLAGQGLDYGYTF